These 10 T cell receptor beta chains came from one sample sequenced in a study of blood T cell repertoires in COVID-19. The protocol was immunoSEQ multiplex PCR, while the TCRdb copy is restricted to in-frame clones and leaves out a portion. The sample includes approximately 240,000 clones, 79% of them seen just once. Sequenced sample: peripheral blood. The origin of the receptors is a woman in her 40s with active or convalescent COVID-19.

The V and J genes are TRBV19 and TRBJ1-5; 7 nucleotides agree with TRBD1. The length of the CDR3 is 14 residues. The V and J ends lost 8 bases and 0 bases, in that order; junction bases with no gene match: 4. The germline CDR1 and CDR2 sequences are LNHDA and SQIVND (reference sequence). CDR3 nucleotide sequence: TGTGCCAGTGGGGGGACAGATAGCAATCAGCCCCAGCATTTT. Its translation is CASGGTDSNQPQHF.

The chain carries TRBV14 and TRBJ2-7; no clear D gene. V lost 0 bases to trimming and J lost 9 bases, with 12 bases between them. Per germline, CDR1 SGHDN and CDR2 FVKESK. The CDR3 length is 13 residues. CDR3 region: CASSQESARSQYF. In nucleotides, the CDR3 is TGTGCCAGCAGCCAAGAAAGTGCCAGGTCGCAGTACTTC. Full variable domain (missing parts from reference TRBV14 and TRBJ2-7): EAGVTQFPSHSVIEKGQTVTLRCDPISGHDNLYWYRRVMGKEIKFLLHFVKESKQDESGMPNNRFLAERTGGTYSTLKVQPAELEDSGVYFCASSQESARSQYFGPGTRLTVT.

CDR3 DNA: TGCAGCTCCCGGGACAGGATACAAGAGACCCAGTACTTC. It yields the protein CSSRDRIQETQYF. This chain connects TRBV29-1 to TRBJ2-5; 8 bases map to TRBD1. The CDR3 totals 13 residues. Germline lookup yields CDR1 SQVTM and CDR2 ANQGSEA. Trimming took 8 bases from V and 2 from J; bases not matched to a gene: 7.

The rearrangement links TRBV10-3 to TRBJ1-2, with D tentatively TRBD1 (5 bases). Trimming took 7 bases from V and 5 from J, leaving 17 bases between them. This CDR3 region has 14 residues. Germline CDR1 reads ENHRY; CDR2 reads SYGVKD. The CDR3 DNA is TGTGCCATCAAACAGACAGCGGGGCCGTATGGCTACACCTTC. Encoded protein: CAIKQTAGPYGYTF.

The chain links TRBV6-5 to TRBJ2-1; 7 bases map to TRBD1. CDR1 and CDR2 (germline): MNHEY, SVGAGI. The CDR3 loop spans 15 amino acids. Trimming took 7 bases from V and 2 from J; bases not matched to a gene: 8. Here the CDR3 DNA reads TGTGCCAGCACCGGAAGACAGGGAGCCTACAATGAGCAGTTCTTC. It specifies CASTGRQGAYNEQFF.

The chain couples TRBV7-9 to TRBJ2-5, with D possibly matching TRBD1 (6 bases). Germline V gene data show CDR1 as SEHNR and CDR2 as FQNEAQ (reference sequence). V was clipped by 0 bases and J by 1 base, with 9 bases between them. The CDR3 covers 15 residues. The DNA for the CDR3 is TGTGCCAGCAGCTTAGCGACAGGCCTCCAAGAGACCCAGTACTTC. Translated, it gives CASSLATGLQETQYF.

The J gene is TRBJ2-5, the V gene TRBV3-1 (or the pseudogene TRBV3-2); 8 bases line up with TRBD2. This CDR3 is built from 14 residues. From germline, CDR1 is LGHDT and CDR2 YNNKEL (reference sequence). V shed 8 bases and J 4 bases; nucleotides not matched to a gene: 9. CDR3 residues: CASDPGTSRETQYF. CDR3 DNA: TGTGCCAGCGACCCCGGGACTAGTCGAGAGACCCAGTACTTC.

This clone occurred a few times. The chain is built from TRBV12-3 or TRBV12-4 and TRBJ2-7, with D perhaps matching TRBD1 (5 bases). Trimming took 8 bases from V and 1 from J, leaving 9 bases between them. The CDR3 extends over 12 amino acids. The CDR3 spells CASGAPSYEQYF. The CDR3 DNA follows: TGTGCCAGCGGGGCCCCATCCTACGAGCAGTACTTC.

This chain connects TRBV18 to TRBJ2-1, with TRBD2 matching over 7 bases. Germline V CDR1 and CDR2: KGHSH, LQKENI. With 1 base clipped from V and 3 bases from J, the junction kept 3 bases outside the gene matches. The CDR3 extends over 15 amino acids. The CDR3: CASSPRGGIYNEQFF. CDR3 DNA: TGTGCCAGCTCACCACGGGGGGGGATCTACAATGAGCAGTTCTTC.

The chain links TRBV2 to TRBJ2-2; unclear D gene. The CDR3 has 12 residues. The germline CDR1 and CDR2 sequences are SNHLY and FYNNEI. Trimming pared 6 bases from V and 1 base from J, leaving 3 bases between. The DNA for the CDR3 is TGTGCCAGCAGCAGGAACACCGGGGAGCTGTTTTTT. It yields the protein CASSRNTGELFF.